This TCR beta chain was sequenced for a study of T cell changes during pregnancy in multiple sclerosis. The table came from immunoSEQ multiplex PCR; TCRdb's copy has only in-frame clones and leaves some out. The data show 52,000 or so clones, approximately 90% seen once. The junction had 6 bases not matched to a gene; V was cut back by 0 bases and J by 6 bases. The CDR3 contains 17 residues. The germline CDR1 and CDR2 sequences are LNHNV and YYDKDF (reference sequence). The chain carries TRBV15 and TRBJ2-1, with 12 bases matching TRBD1. The TCR comes from a female donor with multiple sclerosis, enrolled in a pregnancy study. The source was CD4+ T cells from peripheral blood mononuclear cells, collected in the first trimester of pregnancy. CDR3 loop: CATSRDVGTGGSNEQFF. The CDR3 DNA sequence: TGTGCCACCAGCAGAGATGTTGGGACAGGGGGCAGCAATGAGCAGTTCTTC.